One and the same sample provided the 25 T cell receptor beta chains below, sequenced in a study of blood T cell repertoires in COVID-19. The assay was immunoSEQ multiplex PCR, and TCRdb's table has in-frame clones only and misses some. The sample has 150,000 to 200,000 clones, around 84% seen once. Sequences were obtained from peripheral blood. These receptor sequences come from a woman older than 75 with acute or convalescent COVID-19.

The CDR3 DNA reads as TGCAGCGTCGGGACTAGCGGGAGGGGGGGTGAGCAGTTCTTC. This sequence encodes CSVGTSGRGGEQFF. The V and J genes are TRBV29-1 and TRBJ2-1; 16 bases align to TRBD2. V was clipped by 6 bases and J by 9 bases; unmatched bases: 5. The CDR3 totals 14 residues. The germline gives CDR1 SQVTM, CDR2 ANQGSEA.

This clone was recorded only once. The chain joins TRBV10-3 to TRBJ2-5; possibly TRBD1 for D (6 bases). V shed 5 bases and J shed 2 bases, with 15 bases lying between them. CDR1 ENHRY and CDR2 SYGVKD come from the germline V gene. This CDR3 contains 15 residues. The CDR3 DNA reads as TGTGCCATCAGTCAACCCGAGACAGGACAAGAGACCCAGTACTTC. Its protein product is CAISQPETGQETQYF.

The chain is built from TRBV7-9 and TRBJ2-1; D gene ambiguous. In germline, CDR1 is SEHNR, CDR2 FQNEAQ (reference sequence). V lost 3 bases and J lost 7, with 13 bases in between. The CDR3 consists of 14 residues. The CDR3 bases are TGTGCCAGCAGCTTGCAGGTTCTTGATAATGAGCAGTTCTTC. Its protein is CASSLQVLDNEQFF.

CDR3 amino acids: CASSRDSDSSYEQYF. CDR3 nucleotide sequence: TGTGCCAGCAGCCGAGACAGCGACAGCTCCTACGAGCAGTACTTC. This chain uses TRBV4-2 with TRBJ2-7; maybe TRBD1 (5 bases). The CDR3 is 15 amino acids. Trimming shortened V by 4 bases and J by 0 bases, and 13 bases separated the two germline ends. The germline CDR1 and CDR2 sequences are LGHNA and YNFKEQ.

This chain joins TRBV27 and TRBJ1-5, with D possibly TRBD1 on 5 matching bases. The germline CDR1 and CDR2 sequences are MNHEY and SMNVEV (reference sequence). The germline V and J ends were trimmed by 8 bases and 2 bases, with 16 bases remaining between them. The CDR3 covers 15 residues. The DNA of the CDR3 is TGTGCCAGCCGCCCTGGAGGGGTTGGCAATCAGCCCCAGCATTTT. It translates to CASRPGGVGNQPQHF.

As DNA, the CDR3 is TGTGCCATCAGTGAGCGGGCAGGGCGGAGTGAAAAACTGTTTTTT. It codes for CAISERAGRSEKLFF. The chain has TRBV10-3 and TRBJ1-4; weak D call: TRBD1 (5 bases). The CDR3 totals 15 residues. Trimming removed 2 bases at V and 7 bases at J, with 14 bases between. Per germline, CDR1 ENHRY and CDR2 SYGVKD.

CDR3 region: CASTVDRAKETQYF. The CDR3 coding sequence is TGCGCCAGCACCGTTGACAGGGCCAAAGAGACCCAGTACTTC. V is TRBV5-1 and J is TRBJ2-5, with 7 bases that match TRBD1. This CDR3 comprises 14 residues. Germline V lookup: CDR1 SGHRS, CDR2 YFSETQ. V shed 6 bases and J 3 bases; nucleotides not matched to a gene: 8.

The chain employs TRBV5-5 and TRBJ2-1, with D possibly matching TRBD2 (5 bases). The CDR3 runs 15 residues. Germline V gene lookup returns CDR1 SGHKS and CDR2 YYEKEE (reference sequence). V was trimmed by 1 base and J by 5 bases, leaving 13 bases between them. The CDR3 region has the DNA TGTGCCAGCAGCTTGTTCGGGGTTCCAAACAATGAGCAGTTCTTC. Its protein product is CASSLFGVPNNEQFF.

The rearrangement links TRBV19 to TRBJ1-1; D ambiguous. Germline lookup yields CDR1 LNHDA and CDR2 SQIVND (reference sequence). V was cut by 7 bases and J by 1 base, with 13 bases left in between. This CDR3 has 14 residues. The CDR3 sequence: CASTPNTKNTEAFF. The CDR3 region has the DNA TGTGCCAGTACCCCCAATACTAAGAACACTGAAGCTTTCTTT.

This clone was observed once. The chain is built from TRBV9 and TRBJ2-7; 9 bases fit TRBD1. The CDR3 extends over 16 amino acids. Germline CDR1 is SGDLS and CDR2 is YYNGEE. Trimming at V came to 4 bases and at J to 0 bases, leaving 8 bases not matched to a gene. This chain's CDR3 is CASSPGTGTSSYEQYF. Here the CDR3 DNA reads TGTGCCAGCAGCCCGGGGACAGGGACCAGCTCCTACGAGCAGTACTTC.

The chain has TRBV19 and TRBJ2-1, with TRBD1 matching over 10 bases. The CDR3 is 15 amino acids. Germline V gene lookup returns CDR1 LNHDA and CDR2 SQIVND (reference sequence). CDR3: CACSGGQGTDNEQFF. As DNA, the CDR3 is TGTGCGTGTTCGGGGGGACAGGGGACTGACAATGAGCAGTTCTTC. Together with reference TRBV19 and TRBJ2-1, the CDR3 gives the full variable domain: DGGITQSPKYLFRKEGQNVTLSCEQNLNHDAMYWYRQDPGQGLRLIYYSQIVNDFQKGDIAEGYSVSREKKESFPLTVTSAQKNPTAFYLCACSGGQGTDNEQFFGPGTRLTVL.

The chain carries TRBV7-2 and TRBJ1-1, with a tentative D call TRBD1 (5 bases). Looked up from germline, CDR1 is SGHTA and CDR2 is FQGNSA. This CDR3 has 14 residues. Trimming stripped 1 base from V and 4 bases from J, with 10 bases between. The CDR3 reads CASSLVPRATEAFF. CDR3 coding DNA: TGTGCCAGCAGCTTAGTTCCCAGGGCCACTGAAGCTTTCTTT.

V gene TRBV19 combines with J gene TRBJ1-2; TRBD1 is a possible D gene (5 bases). V was shortened by 2 bases and J by 7 bases, with 8 bases between the two germline ends. This CDR3 comprises 12 residues. The V gene's germline CDR1 is LNHDA and CDR2 SQIVND (reference sequence). The CDR3 reads CASSIPGFGYTF. Written as DNA, the CDR3 is TGTGCCAGTAGTATACCAGGGTTTGGCTACACCTTC.

This clone was counted only a few times. The V and J genes are TRBV6-2 or TRBV6-3 and TRBJ1-5; a possible D gene is TRBD1 (6 bases). CDR3 size: 14 residues. Germline CDR1 is MNHEY and CDR2 is SVGEGT. Trimming took off 4 bases at V and 7 bases at J, with 14 bases between the two ends. CDR3 sequence: CASSLIRTEQPQHF. CDR3 DNA: TGTGCCAGCAGTTTAATAAGGACAGAACAGCCCCAGCATTTT.

The chain is built from TRBV5-1 and TRBJ2-2; a weak D match, TRBD2 (7 bases). CDR1 and CDR2 from the germline V gene are SGHRS and YFSETQ. CDR3 length: 16 residues. V was trimmed by 3 bases and J by 5 bases, leaving 17 bases between them. CDR3 nucleotides: TGCGCCAGCAGCTGGGCCCTCGGGGGGCGAACCGGGGAGCTGTTTTTT. Translating it yields CASSWALGGRTGELFF.

J is TRBJ2-1 and V is TRBV7-2; D is ambiguous. Germline lookup yields CDR1 SGHTA and CDR2 FQGNSA. With 5 bases removed from V and 6 bases from J, the gap between germline ends came to 8 bases. The CDR3 extends over 12 amino acids. CDR3 in amino acids: CASSQIINEQFF. The DNA of the CDR3 is TGTGCCAGCAGCCAGATCATCAATGAGCAGTTCTTC.

The chain is built from TRBV3-1 (or the pseudogene TRBV3-2) and TRBJ2-7; TRBD2 matches 16 bases. CDR1 and CDR2 from the germline V gene are LGHDT and YNNKEL (reference sequence). V lost 3 bases to trimming and J lost 6 bases; unmatched junction nucleotides: 8. The CDR3 covers 17 residues. DNA for the CDR3: TGTGCCAGCAGCCAGGCCCCGGGACTAGCGGGGGGGCTCGAGCAGTACTTC. The encoded protein is CASSQAPGLAGGLEQYF.

The chain joins TRBV11-2 to TRBJ2-7; 9 bases match TRBD1. The CDR3 is 13 residues long. V gave up 1 base and J gave up 6 bases; unmatched junction bases: 1. Looked up from germline, CDR1 is SGHAT and CDR2 is FQNNGV. For the CDR3, the DNA is TGTGCCAGCAGCTTAGTGGGACAGGGCGAGCAGTACTTC. Translated: CASSLVGQGEQYF.

The chain combines TRBV6-5 with TRBJ2-5; 8 bases map to TRBD2. The CDR3 totals 14 residues. J gave up 0 bases and V 6 bases, and 3 bases lay outside the gene matches. From germline, CDR1 is MNHEY and CDR2 SVGAGI. The CDR3 DNA sequence: TGTGCCAGCAGGGTAGCGGGGAACCAAGAGACCCAGTACTTC. It specifies CASRVAGNQETQYF.

The rearrangement uses TRBV30 and TRBJ1-2; D uncertain. The CDR3 spans 12 residues. Germline values: CDR1 GTSNPN, CDR2 SVGIG (reference sequence). V was clipped by 5 bases and J by 2 bases, with 9 bases between them. The CDR3 here is CAWSLSNYGYTF. CDR3 DNA: TGTGCCTGGTCTCTGTCCAACTATGGCTACACCTTC.

The rearrangement uses TRBV11-3 and TRBJ2-1, with 12 bases identical to TRBD2. This CDR3 has 15 amino acids. V shed 2 bases, J shed 8 bases, and the junction held 4 bases outside the gene matches. Germline CDR1 is SGHNT and CDR2 is YENEEA. CDR3 sequence: CASSLLAGGLDEQFF. The CDR3 DNA sequence: TGTGCCAGCAGCTTACTAGCGGGGGGGCTCGATGAGCAGTTCTTC.

A single count supports this clone. This rearrangement joins TRBV27 to TRBJ2-1; D ambiguous. The CDR3 sequence is 13 residues long. The germline V gene encodes CDR1 MNHEY and CDR2 SMNVEV (reference sequence). The V and J ends lost 0 bases and 11 bases respectively, with 11 bases between them. CDR3 coding DNA: TGTGCCAGCAGTTTATCTACTTTGTCGAAGCAGTTCTTC. Translation: CASSLSTLSKQFF.

The rearrangement joins TRBV5-4 to TRBJ2-3; 13 nucleotides line up with TRBD2. CDR1 is SGHNT, CDR2 YYREEE, per germline (reference sequence). The CDR3 spans 17 residues. The trim removed 6 bases at V and 2 bases at J, leaving 9 bases unmatched. The CDR3 loop reads CASTKGLAGDLTDTQYF. The CDR3 DNA reads as TGTGCCAGCACCAAAGGACTAGCGGGAGACCTCACAGATACGCAGTATTTT.

This chain links TRBV10-2 with TRBJ2-3; TRBD2 agrees at 8 bases. This CDR3 spans 18 amino acids. Germline loops: CDR1 WSHSY, CDR2 SAAADI. The V gene end was trimmed by 7 bases and the J gene end by 1 base; junction bases not matched to a gene: 16. The CDR3 is CASNRDKSGSGGTDTQYF. CDR3 in DNA: TGCGCCAGCAACCGGGACAAAAGCGGGAGTGGAGGCACAGATACGCAGTATTTT.

The chain carries TRBV5-5 and TRBJ1-1; the D gene is possibly TRBD1 (5 bases). V shed 0 bases and J shed 0 bases, with 12 bases lying between them. Germline assignment: CDR1 SGHKS and CDR2 YYEKEE (reference sequence). The CDR3 loop spans 16 amino acids. In nucleotides, the CDR3 is TGTGCCAGCAGCTTGGGCCAGGGAACTTTGAACACTGAAGCTTTCTTT. Its translation: CASSLGQGTLNTEAFF.